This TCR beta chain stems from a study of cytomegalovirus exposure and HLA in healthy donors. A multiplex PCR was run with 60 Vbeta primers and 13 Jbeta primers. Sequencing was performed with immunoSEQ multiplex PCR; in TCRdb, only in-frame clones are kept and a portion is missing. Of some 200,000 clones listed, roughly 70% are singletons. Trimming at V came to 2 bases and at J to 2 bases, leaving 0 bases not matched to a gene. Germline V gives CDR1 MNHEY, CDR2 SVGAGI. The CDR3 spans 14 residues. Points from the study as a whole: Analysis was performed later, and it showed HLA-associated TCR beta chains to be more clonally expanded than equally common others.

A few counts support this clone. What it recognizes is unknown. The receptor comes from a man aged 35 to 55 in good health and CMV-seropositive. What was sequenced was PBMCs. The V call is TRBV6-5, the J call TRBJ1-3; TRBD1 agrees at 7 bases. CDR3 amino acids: CASSYRGPGNTIYF. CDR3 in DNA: TGTGCCAGCAGTTACAGGGGGCCTGGAAACACCATATATTTT.